Sequencing of this T cell receptor beta chain was carried out in a study of naive and memory T cell subsets. Both TRBC1 and TRBC2 were covered by a beta constant-region primer of two equimolar oligonucleotides. Ligated cDNA was amplified by four rounds of PCR with nested alpha and beta constant-region primers and SP2. Using its own MiXCR run on the UMI-ligation and nested PCR reads, TCRdb lists one record per CDR3 protein. The profile shows 4,200 or so distinct CDR3 sequences, roughly 5% of them singletons. This clonotype was picked up many times. This CDR3 has 16 residues. Trimming cost V 1 base and J 6 bases; bases outside gene matches: 7. Germline V gene sequence: CDR1 LGHNA, CDR2 YNFKEQ. Cells stained for CD3, CD4, CD8, CD45RA, CD27 and viability were sorted into four CD45RA/CD27 subsets.

The sample was effector memory CD8+ T cells from blood. Subset specified: effector memory, CD45RA- CD27-. This chain joins TRBV4-2 and TRBJ2-3, with 10 bases matching TRBD2. The clonotype originates from a human donor in good health. The CDR3 coding sequence is TGTGCCAGCAGCCAAGGTACAGCGGGAGGGTTGGATACGCAGTATTTT. It is translated as CASSQGTAGGLDTQYF.